Each of the 6 T cell receptor beta chains below was sequenced from the same sample in a study of T cells in Graves' hyperthyroidism and ophthalmopathy. The investigators amplified TCR beta CDR3 regions from RNA transcripts. HTBI primers drove first-round RT-PCR of the TCR CDR3. One entry per CDR3 protein results from TCRdb running MiXCR on the multiplex PCR reads. The repertoire has 200,000 to 250,000 distinct CDR3 sequences, 17% of them found once; the top ten carry 50%. Specimen: blood. The receptor source for this set is a man aged 50 to 59 with Graves' hyperthyroidism.

This clonotype was counted many times. This chain connects TRBV6-1 to TRBJ2-1, with D tentatively TRBD2 (6 bases). In germline, CDR1 is MNHNS, CDR2 SASEGT. The germline V and J ends were trimmed by 7 bases and 6 bases, with 19 bases remaining between them. This CDR3 is 15 amino acids long. The CDR3 protein is CASNFYRLGGNEQFF. In DNA form, the CDR3 reads TGTGCCAGCAATTTCTACCGCCTCGGGGGCAATGAGCAGTTCTTC.

The rearrangement uses TRBV5-5 and TRBJ1-4; D is possibly TRBD1 (5 bases). Trimming removed 2 bases from V and 3 bases from J, with 20 bases in between. The germline V gene encodes CDR1 SGHKS and CDR2 YYEKEE (reference sequence). The CDR3 totals 18 residues. The CDR3 region is CASSFIGTDLWANEKLFF. The CDR3 DNA is TGTGCCAGCAGCTTTATCGGGACGGATTTATGGGCTAATGAAAAACTGTTTTTT.

With regard to this clonotype: This may arise from a read error, as a much more abundant clone is one base away. The V and J genes are TRBV18 and TRBJ2-2, with D perhaps TRBD2 (7 bases). CDR1 and CDR2 from the germline V gene are KGHSH and LQKENI. The length of the CDR3 is 15 residues. The germline V and J ends were trimmed by 4 bases and 0 bases, with 9 bases remaining between them. CDR3 nucleotide sequence: TGTGCCAGCTCACAGGGGGGGGCGAACACCGGGGAGCTGTTTTTT. This translates into CASSQGGANTGELFF.

The J gene is TRBJ2-5, the V gene TRBV11-2; 8 bases line up with TRBD2. Germline values: CDR1 SGHAT, CDR2 FQNNGV. The CDR3 consists of 15 residues. The V segment lost 5 bases and the J segment 4 bases; nucleotides outside the gene matches: 9. The CDR3 DNA follows: TGTGCCAGCAGCCTGAGAACTAGCGGAGCAGAGACCCAGTACTTC. Translation gives CASSLRTSGAETQYF.

The sample holds a few counts of this clonotype. The chain couples TRBV12-3 or TRBV12-4 to TRBJ1-2; 8 bases agree with TRBD1. The V and J ends lost 6 bases and 3 bases, in that order; junction bases with no gene match: 6. The CDR3 is made up of 14 amino acids. The CDR3 reads CASRDRDGDYGYTF. The CDR3 region has the DNA TGTGCCAGCAGGGACAGGGACGGGGACTATGGCTACACCTTC.

This clonotype was found many times. V and J are TRBV10-3 and TRBJ1-2; 7 positions match TRBD1. This CDR3 contains 14 residues. The germline gives CDR1 ENHRY, CDR2 SYGVKD. The J segment lost 4 bases and the V segment lost 4 bases, leaving 6 bases of the junction unmatched. In nucleotides, the CDR3 is TGTGCCATCAGTGCCGACAGGGCGGGCTATGGCTACACCTTC. Protein: CAISADRAGYGYTF.